Below are 18 T cell receptor beta chains sequenced from a single sample in a study of CXCR3-negative and CXCR3-positive naive CD8 T cells (dated 2019 in TCRdb). The paper as a whole reports these results and caveats: TRB CDR3s from CXCR3-positive naive cells showed higher hydrophobicity (lower Kidera factor 4), lower energy, and higher strength and volume indices than CXCR3-negative naive cells.

No antigen is known for these receptors. This sample was sequenced with a NextSeq 550. The Human TCR Profiling Kit (MiLaboratory) was used to prepare UMI-labeled 5' RACE TRB cDNA libraries. TCRdb reprocessed the reads and assigns one entry to each CDR3 protein sequence, leaving out DNA. For this sample, the table gives about 150,000 distinct CDR3 sequences. Approximately 0.27% of the sample lies in the top ten. Specimen: naive CXCR3+ CD8+ T cells from blood. The cell subset or site label of this sample denotes: CD45RO-CCR7+CD27+CD95- naive CD8+ T cells expressing CXCR3 (TNR3+). Receptor source: a human donor in good health. Some clones in this sample may be carry-over from other donors' samples.

The CDR3 is CASREGFNSGTEAFF. The chain uses TRBV27 and TRBJ1-1. The CDR3 extends over 15 amino acids. CDR1 is MNHEY, CDR2 SMNVEV, per germline (reference sequence).

The rearrangement joins TRBV11-2 to TRBJ2-1. Germline CDR1 SGHAT, CDR2 FQNNGV. The CDR3 contains 12 residues. CDR3: CASSLLTVEQFF. Together with reference TRBV11-2 and TRBJ2-1, the CDR3 gives the full variable domain: EAGVAQSPRYKIIEKRQSVAFWCNPISGHATLYWYQQILGQGPKLLIQFQNNGVVDDSQLPKDRFSAERLKGVDSTLKIQPAKLEDSAVYLCASSLLTVEQFFGPGTRLTVL.

The CDR3 here is CASSPGQGFTGELFF. The gene calls are TRBV7-3 and TRBJ2-2; as DNA is missing, the TRBD1 call by TCRdb cannot be tested. CDR1 and CDR2 (germline): SGHTA, FQGTGA. CDR3 size: 15 residues.

This chain uses TRBV21-1 with TRBJ2-7; TCRdb names TRBD2, which stays unverified in the absence of DNA. TRBV21-1 counts as a pseudogene. The CDR3 extends over 15 amino acids. The CDR3 loop is CASTHPRGRGYEQYF.

The V gene is TRBV6-6, the J gene TRBJ2-5; TCRdb proposes TRBD1, but this gene call is untestable without DNA. Germline assignment: CDR1 MNHNY and CDR2 SVGAGI (reference sequence). CDR3 length: 13 amino acids. CDR3 loop: CASRSPSQETQYF.

The rearrangement links TRBV5-1 to TRBJ2-1; TCRdb designates TRBD2, a call that cannot be tested without DNA. The CDR3 runs to 16 residues. Germline V gene data show CDR1 as SGHRS and CDR2 as YFSETQ. CDR3: CASSPGDSGEYNEQFF.

This chain connects TRBV20-1 to TRBJ1-2; no DNA is available, so the TRBD1 call from TCRdb remains unchecked. The length of the CDR3 is 13 residues. Germline loops: CDR1 DFQATT, CDR2 SNEGSKA (reference sequence). CDR3 residues: CSAIPVRATGYTF.

The chain is built from TRBV28 and TRBJ2-7. Germline CDR1 reads MDHEN; CDR2 reads SYDVKM. The length of the CDR3 is 13 residues. CDR3 residues: CAISSTDSYEQYF.

This chain connects TRBV6-1 to TRBJ2-7; no DNA is available, so the TRBD2 call from TCRdb remains unchecked. Germline lookup yields CDR1 MNHNS and CDR2 SASEGT. The CDR3 runs 16 residues. CDR3 loop: CASSAPSSGTSYEQYF.

The genes are TRBV4-3 and TRBJ2-5; TCRdb indicates TRBD1, and absent DNA this call remains unverified. This CDR3 is built from 16 residues. Germline values: CDR1 LGHNA, CDR2 YSLEER. The CDR3 sequence is CASSLRARDYLETQYF.

This chain uses TRBV6-6 with TRBJ2-1; TCRdb selects TRBD1, and the lack of DNA leaves this call unchecked. Germline V gene sequence: CDR1 MNHNY, CDR2 SVGAGI (reference sequence). The CDR3 has 15 residues. CDR3 protein: CASSPGTGGLNEQFF.

The chain carries TRBV7-6 and TRBJ2-6. CDR1 and CDR2 from the germline V gene are SGHVS and FNYEAQ. The CDR3 contains 16 residues. The CDR3: CASSNASYSGANVLTF.

The CDR3 loop is CASRKGVNQPQHF. The rearrangement uses TRBV7-8 and TRBJ1-5; TCRdb's assignment of TRBD1 cannot be checked, as there is no DNA. CDR1 is SGHVS, CDR2 FQNEAQ, per germline. The CDR3 is made up of 13 amino acids.

The chain employs TRBV5-6 and TRBJ2-5; checking the TCRdb D call of TRBD2 is not possible without DNA. CDR3 length: 14 residues. From germline, CDR1 is SGHDT and CDR2 YYEEEE. The CDR3 sequence is CASSLGGRRETQYF.

The chain employs TRBV29-1 and TRBJ1-2; the TRBD1 assignment by TCRdb is unverifiable without DNA. Germline V gives CDR1 SQVTM, CDR2 ANQGSEA. The CDR3 runs to 15 residues. This chain's CDR3 is CSVVGQGASGYGYTF.

The chain has TRBV6-2 or TRBV6-3 and TRBJ1-5; TCRdb outputs TRBD1, but without DNA this stays unchecked. The CDR3 contains 15 residues. In germline, CDR1 is MNHEY, CDR2 SVGEGT. CDR3 amino acids: CASSYSRVDNQPQHF.

This chain uses TRBV27 with TRBJ1-1; the D gene TCRdb calls, TRBD1, cannot be checked with no DNA. The germline gives CDR1 MNHEY, CDR2 SMNVEV (reference sequence). The CDR3 has 14 residues. The CDR3 sequence: CASSYGQENTEAFF.

This chain links TRBV5-1 with TRBJ2-3. The CDR3 has 15 residues. Germline values: CDR1 SGHRS, CDR2 YFSETQ. CDR3: CASSLLGRNTDTQYF.